This T cell receptor (beta chain) comes out of a study of blood T cells in healthy people across ages. Drawn from each donor were about 9 milliliters of peripheral blood. Study results and caveats: Investigators viewed diversity estimates from one million T cells as underestimates, the study reported.

Germline assignment: CDR1 SNHLY and CDR2 FYNNEI. The CDR3 runs 12 residues. Only a few counts were recorded for this clonotype. The antigen remains unidentified. Next came a second PCR, run for about 7 to 11 cycles, which used a sample-barcoded 5' primer along with a J-beta primer mix. TCRdb passed the 5' RACE reads through MiXCR, listing each CDR3 protein once. This table holds 700,000 or so distinct CDR3 sequences, around a fifth found once. The TCR was taken from a man aged 65-85 years in good health. The rearrangement uses TRBV2 and TRBJ2-5; D not resolved. The J call may be wrong; the DNA end is better matched by TRBJ2-1. Sequenced input: blood. CDR3: CASTVSGNEQFF. The CDR3 coding sequence is TGTGCCAGCACGGTCTCTGGGAATGAGCAGTTCTTC.